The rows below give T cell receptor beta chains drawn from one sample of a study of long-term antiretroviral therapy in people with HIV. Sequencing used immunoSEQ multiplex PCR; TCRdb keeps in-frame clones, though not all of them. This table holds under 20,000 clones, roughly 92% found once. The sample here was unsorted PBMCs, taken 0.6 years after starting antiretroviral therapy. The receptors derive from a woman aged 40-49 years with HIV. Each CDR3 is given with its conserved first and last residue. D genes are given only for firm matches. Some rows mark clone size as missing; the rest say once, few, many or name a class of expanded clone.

cdr3_nt: TGCGCCAGCAGCCAGGGGGACAGGGGGCAGGGCGAAAAACTGTTTTTT
cdr3_aa: CASSQGDRGQGEKLFF
v_call: TRBV4-3
d_call: TRBD1
clone_size: once
j_call: TRBJ1-4

cdr3_nt: TGCGCCAGCAGCCAAGATCTTAGTTCCGGGGATGAGCAGTTCTTC
cdr3_aa: CASSQDLSSGDEQFF
v_call: TRBV4-3
d_call: NA
clone_size: NA
j_call: TRBJ2-1

cdr3_nt: TGTGCCAGCAGTTACTCGAGCAGGTATGCCACCACTGAAGCTTTCTTT
cdr3_aa: CASSYSSRYATTEAFF
v_call: TRBV6-5
d_call: NA
clone_size: few
j_call: TRBJ1-1

cdr3_nt: TGTGCCAGCAGCCCTCCGGACAGTCTAATTCAGTACTTC
cdr3_aa: CASSPPDSLIQYF
v_call: TRBV13
d_call: NA
clone_size: NA
j_call: TRBJ2-4

cdr3_nt: TGTGCCAGCAGCCAGGACTGGGGTAGCGCTGAAGCTTTCTTT
cdr3_aa: CASSQDWGSAEAFF
v_call: TRBV7-9
d_call: NA
clone_size: NA
j_call: TRBJ1-1

cdr3_nt: TGTGCCAGTAGCATAAGATACAATGAGCAGTTCTTC
cdr3_aa: CASSIRYNEQFF
v_call: TRBV19
d_call: NA
clone_size: NA
j_call: TRBJ2-1

cdr3_nt: TGTGCCAGCAGTACGCGACAGGGAAGCACTGAAGCTTTCTTT
cdr3_aa: CASSTRQGSTEAFF
v_call: TRBV2
d_call: TRBD1
clone_size: NA
j_call: TRBJ1-1

cdr3_nt: TGTGCCAGCCAAAGCGGTCGCAACTATGGCTACACCTTC
cdr3_aa: CASQSGRNYGYTF
v_call: TRBV5-8
d_call: NA
clone_size: NA
j_call: TRBJ1-2

cdr3_nt: TGTGCCAGCAGTGATGAGGCCAGGTCCGTTCCCACCTTC
cdr3_aa: CASSDEARSVPTF
v_call: TRBV2
d_call: NA
clone_size: NA
j_call: TRBJ1-2

cdr3_nt: TGTGCCAGCAGTGACCGGGACAGGGGGTTCAGCAATCAGCCCCAGCATTTT
cdr3_aa: CASSDRDRGFSNQPQHF
v_call: TRBV6-1
d_call: TRBD1
clone_size: NA
j_call: TRBJ1-5

cdr3_nt: TGTGCCTGGAGAGGAAAGGTAGCGGGGACCACAGATACGCAGTATTTT
cdr3_aa: CAWRGKVAGTTDTQYF
v_call: TRBV30
d_call: TRBD2
clone_size: NA
j_call: TRBJ2-3

cdr3_nt: TGTGCCAGCAGTCTTACGGGGACCAGCTACGAGCAGTACTTC
cdr3_aa: CASSLTGTSYEQYF
v_call: TRBV7-2
d_call: NA
clone_size: once
j_call: TRBJ2-7